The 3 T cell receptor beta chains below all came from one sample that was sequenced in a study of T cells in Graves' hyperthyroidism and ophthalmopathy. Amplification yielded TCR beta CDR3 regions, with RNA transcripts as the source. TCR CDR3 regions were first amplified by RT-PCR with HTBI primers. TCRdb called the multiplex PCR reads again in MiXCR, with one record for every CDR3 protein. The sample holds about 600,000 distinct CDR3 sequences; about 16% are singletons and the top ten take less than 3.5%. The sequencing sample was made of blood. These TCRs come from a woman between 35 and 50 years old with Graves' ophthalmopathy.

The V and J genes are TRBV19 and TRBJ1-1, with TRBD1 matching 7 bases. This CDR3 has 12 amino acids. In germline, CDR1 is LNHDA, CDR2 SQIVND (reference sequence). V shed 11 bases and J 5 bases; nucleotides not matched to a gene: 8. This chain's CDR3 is CAALTGITEAFF. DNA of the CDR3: TGTGCCGCCCTGACAGGGATAACTGAAGCTTTCTTT.

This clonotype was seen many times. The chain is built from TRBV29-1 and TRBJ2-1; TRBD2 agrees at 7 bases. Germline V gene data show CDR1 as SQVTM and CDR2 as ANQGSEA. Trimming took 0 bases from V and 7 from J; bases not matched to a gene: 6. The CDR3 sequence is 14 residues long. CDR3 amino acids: CSVEELAGGNEQFF. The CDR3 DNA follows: TGCAGCGTTGAAGAATTAGCCGGGGGGAATGAGCAGTTCTTC.

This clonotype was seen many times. CDR3 bases: TGCGCCAGCAGCTTAAATACGGGGGGGCCGTACAATGAGCAGTTCTTC. Translating it yields CASSLNTGGPYNEQFF. This sequence joins TRBV5-1 and TRBJ2-1; 8 bases line up with TRBD2. Germline-derived CDR1 and CDR2 are SGHRS and YFSETQ. The CDR3 extends over 16 amino acids. The trim removed 2 bases at V and 4 bases at J, leaving 8 bases unmatched. The whole variable domain, remainder taken from reference TRBV5-1 and TRBJ2-1, is KAGVTQTPRYLIKTRGQQVTLSCSPISGHRSVSWYQQTPGQGLQFLFEYFSETQRNKGNFPGRFSGRQFSNSRSEMNVSTLELGDSALYLCASSLNTGGPYNEQFFGPGTRLTVL.